This T cell receptor (beta chain) was profiled in a study of OX40 agonist ivuxolimab in advanced cancers. Points from the study as a whole: Dosing at 0.1 to 3.0 mg/kg was accompanied by clonal expansion of CD4+ and CD8+ blood T cells by week 6.

Data came from immunoSEQ multiplex PCR; TCRdb stores just in-frame clones and leaves some out. The table records tens of thousands of clones, 91% of them present only once. Between the trimmed V and J ends, which lost 5 bases and 9 bases, there was a span of 20 bases. The germline gives CDR1 SGHAT, CDR2 FQNNGV. The length of the CDR3 is 14 residues. With respect to this clone: Its specificity is not known.

The J gene is TRBJ2-7, the V gene TRBV11-2; D is perhaps TRBD2 (6 bases). Source: CD4+ or CD8+ T cells sorted from blood, taken in a trial of the OX40 agonist ivuxolimab. The TCR comes from an adult with an advanced solid tumor such as melanoma, head and neck, liver or kidney cancer. Here the CDR3 reads CASSQQMGGRGQYF. The CDR3 DNA reads as TGTGCCAGCAGCCAACAGATGGGAGGACGCGGGCAGTACTTC.